The 2 T cell receptor beta chains below were found in one sample sequenced in a study of T cells in Graves' hyperthyroidism and ophthalmopathy. The TCR beta CDR3 regions underwent amplification using RNA transcripts as the source. Primed by the HTBI set, a first-round RT-PCR was run on the TCR CDR3. TCRdb called the multiplex PCR reads again in MiXCR, with one record for every CDR3 protein. The sample lists fewer than 650,000 distinct CDR3 sequences, 40% to 50% occurring once. Source material: peripheral blood or thyroid tissue (not recorded which). Receptors originate from an adult woman with Graves' disease, either hyperthyroidism or ophthalmopathy (not recorded which).

This clonotype occurred many times. The chain has TRBV29-1 and TRBJ2-7; TRBD2 agrees at 7 bases. The ends lost 7 bases at V and 5 bases at J; junction bases unmatched: 8. Germline assignment: CDR1 SQVTM and CDR2 ANQGSEA. CDR3 length equals 12 residues. The chain's CDR3 is CSAGGGGHEQYF. The CDR3 DNA reads TGCAGCGCTGGGGGGGGGGGACACGAGCAGTACTTC.

This chain uses TRBV7-8 with TRBJ2-7; D perhaps matches TRBD2 (6 bases). Trimming pared 5 bases from V and 7 bases from J, leaving 12 bases between. The CDR3 totals 12 residues. The germline V gene has CDR1 SGHVS and CDR2 FQNEAQ. The CDR3 coding sequence is TGTGCCAGCAGCCCCGCCCTAGCGGAGCAGTACTTC. Translating gives CASSPALAEQYF.